One and the same sample provided the 27 T cell receptor beta chains below, sequenced in a study of T cell repertoires in cytomegalovirus infection. Each CDR3 protein is one row after TCRdb ran MiXCR on the reads. The sample holds a few hundred thousand distinct CDR3 sequences, about 30% seen once. The sample consisted of PBMCs. The receptors here all came from a human donor in good health (CMV status not recorded). Some clones in this sample may be carry-over from other donors' samples.

This clonotype was seen at least ten times. The chain joins TRBV7-2 to TRBJ2-3; possibly TRBD1 or TRBD2 for D (5 bases each). The CDR3 spans 15 residues. With 0 bases removed from V and 0 bases from J, the gap between germline ends came to 7 bases. Germline assignment: CDR1 SGHTA and CDR2 FQGNSA. For the CDR3, the DNA is TGTGCCAGCAGCTTAGCGGGGGTTAGCACAGATACGCAGTATTTT. Its protein product is CASSLAGVSTDTQYF.

This clonotype was counted only a few times. J is TRBJ2-1 and V is TRBV7-8; D remains ambiguous. V lost 4 bases, J lost 9 bases, and 10 bases lay in between. The germline V gene has CDR1 SGHVS and CDR2 FQNEAQ. The CDR3 sequence is 12 residues long. The CDR3 here is CASSSSKIEQFF. In DNA, the CDR3 is TGTGCCAGCAGCTCCAGTAAGATTGAGCAGTTCTTC. Full variable domain (outside the CDR3, taken from reference TRBV7-8 and TRBJ2-1): GAGVSQSPRYKVAKRGQDVALRCDPISGHVSLFWYQQALGQGPEFLTYFQNEAQLDKSGLPSDRFFAERPEGSVSTLKIQRTQQEDSAVYLCASSSSKIEQFFGPGTRLTVL.

This clonotype was seen only a few times. The conserved final phenylalanine or tryptophan is absent from the CDR3, which likely points to a read error. Because the CDR3's place on the DNA is in doubt, the DNA is left out and the CDR3 is given as listed by TCRdb. The J gene is TRBJ1-4, the V gene TRBV4-3. CDR1 is LGHNA and CDR2 is YSLEER in the germline V gene. The CDR3 contains 11 residues when both ends are counted. CDR3 sequence: CASSQKCQSRV.

There are many counts of this clonotype. J is TRBJ2-4 and V is TRBV7-4; D not resolved. CDR1 SGHVT and CDR2 SQSDAQ come from the germline V gene. The CDR3 covers 16 residues. Trimming shortened V by 0 bases and J by 9 bases, and 18 bases separated the two germline ends. CDR3: CASSLATRIFFGIQYF. The DNA of the CDR3 is TGTGCCAGCAGCTTAGCGACCCGAATTTTTTTTGGCATTCAGTACTTC.

V gene TRBV12-3 or TRBV12-4 combines with J gene TRBJ2-2, with 8 bases aligning to TRBD2. CDR3 length: 13 amino acids. Trimming at V came to 7 bases and at J to 8 bases, leaving 6 bases not matched to a gene. The CDR3 sequence: CASKRSGRGELFF. CDR3 coding DNA: TGTGCCAGCAAACGGAGCGGGAGAGGGGAGCTGTTTTTT.

This clonotype was found many times. V and J are TRBV7-2 and TRBJ1-2; D may be TRBD1 (6 bases). This CDR3 is 13 amino acids long. CDR1 is SGHTA and CDR2 is FQGNSA in the germline V gene. Deletions cut 6 bases from V and 8 bases from J, with 16 bases between. CDR3 protein: CASSSGLGAGYTF. The CDR3, as DNA: TGTGCCAGCAGTTCCGGGCTGGGGGCGGGCTACACCTTC.

The V and J genes are TRBV12-3 or TRBV12-4 and TRBJ1-1, with D possibly TRBD1 on 6 matching bases. The V and J ends lost 8 bases and 1 base respectively, with 11 bases between them. The CDR3 runs to 13 residues. The CDR3 DNA sequence: TGTGCCAGCGGGGGGCAACCGAACACTGAAGCTTTCTTT. It is translated as CASGGQPNTEAFF.

This clonotype was detected a few times. V is TRBV7-2 and J is TRBJ2-7, with 8 nucleotides matching TRBD2. The CDR3 has 13 residues. Germline lookup yields CDR1 SGHTA and CDR2 FQGNSA. V lost 8 bases to trimming and J lost 7 bases; unmatched junction nucleotides: 10. The CDR3 DNA reads TGTGCCAGCGCATGGGCGGGGGGCGGGGAGCAGTACTTC. Translation gives CASAWAGGGEQYF.

This clonotype was detected only a few times. This chain uses TRBV12-3 or TRBV12-4 with TRBJ2-3; 12 bases match TRBD2. V trimming: 6 bases; J trimming: 5 bases; junction bases outside the gene matches: 6. This CDR3 has 15 amino acids. This chain's CDR3 is CASRLAGGPRDTQYF. The CDR3 DNA reads TGTGCCAGCAGACTAGCGGGGGGACCTAGAGATACGCAGTATTTT.

This clonotype has more than one count but fewer than ten. The rearrangement uses TRBV6-1 and TRBJ2-5, with 13 bases that match TRBD2. Germline values: CDR1 MNHNS, CDR2 SASEGT. The CDR3 spans 15 residues. V dropped 6 bases and J dropped 5; count of bases not matched to a gene: 6. CDR3 sequence reads: CASRLLAGGLETQYF. As DNA, the CDR3 is TGTGCCAGCAGACTACTAGCGGGAGGGCTGGAGACCCAGTACTTC.

The rearrangement uses TRBV6-2 or TRBV6-3 and TRBJ1-1, with D maybe TRBD1 (6 bases). Looked up from germline, CDR1 is MNHEY and CDR2 is SVGEGT. This CDR3 comprises 16 residues. Trimming took off 2 bases at V and 5 bases at J, with 18 bases between the two ends. CDR3 bases: TGTGCCAGCAGTTACGTTCCAGGGGCGCGTGATACTGAAGCTTTCTTT. It is translated as CASSYVPGARDTEAFF.

This clonotype was counted a few times. The V and J genes are TRBV18 and TRBJ2-7, with a weak D call TRBD1 (5 bases). Trimming shortened V by 0 bases and J by 4 bases, and 16 bases separated the two germline ends. Per germline, CDR1 KGHSH and CDR2 LQKENI. The CDR3 loop spans 16 amino acids. The DNA for the CDR3 is TGTGCCAGCTCACCACCCTCACAACCTAGGGGTTACGAGCAGTACTTC. This encodes CASSPPSQPRGYEQYF.

The chain has TRBV7-9 and TRBJ1-1, with D maybe TRBD1 (6 bases). This CDR3 has 13 residues. From germline, CDR1 is SEHNR and CDR2 FQNEAQ (reference sequence). V was pared by 2 bases and J by 8 bases, with 12 bases between. CDR3 nucleotide sequence: TGTGCCAGCAGCTTACACACAGGGTTCGAAGCTTTCTTT. Encoded protein: CASSLHTGFEAFF. The whole variable domain, filled in from reference TRBV7-9 and TRBJ1-1, reads DTGVSQNPRHKITKRGQNVTFRCDPISEHNRLYWYRQTLGQGPEFLTYFQNEAQLEKSRLLSDRFSAERPKGSFSTLEIQRTEQGDSAMYLCASSLHTGFEAFFGQGTRLTVV.

This clonotype was detected a few times. The chain uses TRBV4-1 and TRBJ2-7; 9 positions agree with TRBD1. The CDR3 contains 16 residues. Germline V gene lookup returns CDR1 MGHRA and CDR2 YSYEKL. Losses at the gene ends were 2 bases for V and 4 bases for J; bases not matched to a gene: 9. In DNA form, the CDR3 reads TGCGCCAGCAGCCAACAACCGGGACAGGGATCTTACGAGCAGTACTTC. This codes for CASSQQPGQGSYEQYF.

This clonotype was found a few times. The chain has TRBV7-9 and TRBJ1-3; TRBD1 agrees at 9 bases. After removal of 5 bases from V and 4 bases from J, the junction contained 9 bases not matched to a gene. The germline CDR1 and CDR2 sequences are SEHNR and FQNEAQ (reference sequence). This CDR3 contains 16 residues. Here the CDR3 reads CASSTRDRAQGNTIYF. CDR3 nucleotides: TGTGCCAGCAGCACCCGGGACAGGGCGCAGGGAAACACCATATATTTT.

The rearrangement uses TRBV28 and TRBJ1-5; D is perhaps TRBD1 (5 bases). The germline gives CDR1 MDHEN, CDR2 SYDVKM. Trimming left V 7 bases short and J 9 bases short, with 13 bases between. The CDR3 loop spans 12 amino acids. Here the CDR3 DNA reads TGTGCCAGCACTTCAGGGACCAGGCCCCAGCATTTT. Translation gives CASTSGTRPQHF.

The chain couples TRBV7-2 to TRBJ2-1; 9 bases are shared with TRBD2. V dropped 4 bases and J dropped 10; count of bases not matched to a gene: 14. Per germline, CDR1 SGHTA and CDR2 FQGNSA. The CDR3 length is 16 residues. CDR3 protein: CASSSNLAGLNREQFF. CDR3 bases: TGTGCCAGCAGCTCGAACCTAGCGGGGTTAAACAGGGAGCAGTTCTTC.

This clonotype was counted at least ten times. This chain links TRBV7-2 with TRBJ2-7; TRBD2 aligns across 9 bases. Trimming at V came to 1 base and at J to 2 bases, leaving 6 bases not matched to a gene. The CDR3 length is 16 residues. Germline CDR1 reads SGHTA; CDR2 reads FQGNSA. CDR3 DNA sequence: TGTGCCAGCAGCTTAGAGCTAGCGGGGCCAGCCTACGAGCAGTACTTC. Its protein product is CASSLELAGPAYEQYF.

This clonotype was detected only a few times. The rearrangement joins TRBV20-1 to TRBJ2-1; perhaps TRBD1 as D (6 bases). The CDR3 covers 16 residues. CDR1 and CDR2 (germline): DFQATT, SNEGSKA (reference sequence). With 3 bases removed from V and 7 bases from J, the gap between germline ends came to 22 bases. Here the CDR3 DNA reads TGCAGTGCTAGCCCCCTCAGGGGCCTCGACCTGAATGAGCAGTTCTTC. It translates to CSASPLRGLDLNEQFF.

This clonotype was detected many times. One junction end does not reproduce the germline sequence, and a read error may be involved. The chain uses TRBV12-3 or TRBV12-4 and TRBJ1-1, with 9 bases that match TRBD1. This CDR3 has 14 amino acids. The DNA of the CDR3 is TGTGCCAGCAGCCTCCTCTTGAGACAGGGGGGGAGCGCTTTT. As protein: CASSLLLRQGGSAF.

V gene TRBV7-9 combines with J gene TRBJ1-2, with D maybe TRBD1 (5 bases). The V and J ends lost 2 bases and 3 bases respectively, with 10 bases between them. The germline CDR1 and CDR2 sequences are SEHNR and FQNEAQ (reference sequence). The CDR3 consists of 14 residues. For the CDR3, the DNA is TGTGCCAGCAGCTTAATAGGGGAAGACTATGGCTACACCTTC. It is translated as CASSLIGEDYGYTF.

The chain uses TRBV4-1 and TRBJ1-1; D gene unclear. Looked up from germline, CDR1 is MGHRA and CDR2 is YSYEKL. The CDR3 has 15 residues. With 1 base removed from V and 4 bases from J, the gap between germline ends came to 13 bases. The CDR3 sequence: CASSQVAGSGTEAFF. The CDR3 coding sequence is TGCGCCAGCAGCCAAGTGGCGGGGAGCGGCACTGAAGCTTTCTTT.

This clonotype showed up just a few times. This sequence joins TRBV28 and TRBJ2-6, with a weak D call TRBD2 (6 bases). This CDR3 contains 17 residues. Trimming took 5 bases from V and 0 from J, leaving 14 bases between them. Per germline, CDR1 MDHEN and CDR2 SYDVKM. CDR3 nucleotide sequence: TGTGCCAGCAGTGGGGACTTTCTGAGCTCTGGGGCCAACGTCCTGACTTTC. Its translation is CASSGDFLSSGANVLTF.

This clonotype has ten or more counts. CDR3 in DNA: TGTGCCAGCCGAGTGGCAGGGGTCGAGCAGTACTTC. Protein sequence: CASRVAGVEQYF. This chain joins TRBV7-8 and TRBJ2-7, with TRBD1 as a possible D gene (6 bases). CDR3 length: 12 residues. V lost 8 bases and J 6 bases, leaving 14 bases between the germline ends. The germline CDR1 and CDR2 sequences are SGHVS and FQNEAQ.

The chain is built from TRBV11-3 and TRBJ2-7; 8 nucleotides align to TRBD1. The V gene's germline CDR1 is SGHNT and CDR2 YENEEA. This CDR3 is built from 15 residues. The trim removed 1 base at V and 0 bases at J, leaving 2 bases unmatched. The CDR3 DNA is TGTGCCAGCAGCTTAGGGACAGGGTTCTCCTACGAGCAGTACTTC. Its translation is CASSLGTGFSYEQYF.

The chain carries TRBV20-1 and TRBJ2-7; 7 nucleotides match TRBD2. The CDR3 consists of 15 residues. V trimming: 1 base; J trimming: 1 base; junction bases outside the gene matches: 7. Per the germline V gene, CDR1 is DFQATT and CDR2 is SNEGSKA (reference sequence). The CDR3: CSARAASGPSYEQYF. The CDR3 coding sequence is TGCAGTGCTAGAGCGGCTAGCGGACCTTCCTACGAGCAGTACTTC.

This clonotype was detected a few times. J is TRBJ1-2 and V is TRBV10-3; D is unclear. The V and J ends lost 2 bases and 14 bases respectively, with 21 bases between them. This CDR3 contains 14 residues. Germline V CDR1 and CDR2: ENHRY, SYGVKD. The CDR3 sequence: CAISEMGSWVVDTF. The CDR3 bases are TGTGCCATCAGTGAGATGGGCAGCTGGGTTGTGGATACCTTC.